The 8 T cell receptor beta chains listed next were all sequenced from one sample in a study of T cells in localized non-small cell lung cancer. Sequencing was performed with immunoSEQ multiplex PCR; in TCRdb, only in-frame clones are kept and a portion is missing. The sample has about 21,000 clones, approximately 80% seen once. The sample was peripheral blood, taken before any cancer treatment. Receptors were obtained from a man aged 40-75 years with stage I lung adenocarcinoma.

The chain has TRBV2 and TRBJ2-1; 7 nucleotides line up with TRBD2. The trim removed 8 bases at V and 6 bases at J, leaving 16 bases unmatched. The CDR3 covers 16 residues. Germline-derived CDR1 and CDR2 are SNHLY and FYNNEI. The DNA of the CDR3 is TGTGCCAGCGGCTTTGGGCGGGAGACCATCAGCAATGAGCAGTTCTTC. Its protein is CASGFGRETISNEQFF.

The genes are TRBV27 and TRBJ1-5, with TRBD1 as a possible D gene (5 bases). Trimming shortened V by 5 bases and J by 3 bases, and 11 bases separated the two germline ends. This CDR3 has 14 amino acids. Germline CDR1 MNHEY, CDR2 SMNVEV (reference sequence). Here the CDR3 DNA reads TGTGCCAGCAGTCAGGGCTTAGTCAATCAGCCCCAGCATTTT. Translated, it gives CASSQGLVNQPQHF.

The chain links TRBV7-7 to TRBJ2-7, with D unclear. In germline, CDR1 is SSHAT, CDR2 FNYEAQ (reference sequence). This CDR3 is built from 12 residues. The CDR3 loop reads CARTWQPYEQYF. CDR3 in DNA: TGTGCTAGGACGTGGCAGCCCTACGAGCAGTACTTC.

The chain employs TRBV27 and TRBJ2-7, with D perhaps being TRBD1 or TRBD2 (6 bases each). Germline V gives CDR1 MNHEY, CDR2 SMNVEV (reference sequence). Trimming removed 4 bases at V and 4 bases at J, with 17 bases between. This CDR3 has 15 amino acids. The CDR3 DNA follows: TGTGCCAGCAGTTCCCTGAGGGGGGCGGGGTACGAGCAGTACTTC. Amino acid sequence: CASSSLRGAGYEQYF.

The table lists this clone with a count of one. The chain has TRBV5-1 and TRBJ2-1; 13 positions match TRBD2. Losses at the gene ends were 0 bases for V and 6 bases for J; bases not matched to a gene: 6. Germline V gene data show CDR1 as SGHRS and CDR2 as YFSETQ. CDR3 length equals 17 residues. The CDR3 protein is CASSLGAGTSGINEQFF. Written as DNA, the CDR3 is TGCGCCAGCAGCTTGGGAGCCGGGACTAGCGGGATCAATGAGCAGTTCTTC.

The chain employs TRBV6-5 and TRBJ1-5, with D unclear. The V and J ends lost 3 bases and 10 bases respectively, with 16 bases between them. The germline V gene has CDR1 MNHEY and CDR2 SVGAGI. CDR3 length: 14 residues. The CDR3 region is CASSYETQARPQHF. The CDR3 DNA reads as TGTGCCAGCAGTTATGAAACACAAGCCCGACCCCAGCATTTT.

J is TRBJ2-1 and V is TRBV27; either TRBD1 or TRBD2 may supply D (5 bases each). V was pared by 2 bases and J by 12 bases, with 17 bases between. Germline V gene sequence: CDR1 MNHEY, CDR2 SMNVEV (reference sequence). This CDR3 spans 14 amino acids. This CDR3 is CASSLARGPSGQFF. The CDR3 DNA reads TGTGCCAGCAGTTTAGCCCGGGGCCCCTCGGGGCAGTTCTTC.

This chain uses TRBV29-1 with TRBJ1-1; TRBD1 is a possible D gene (6 bases). The germline CDR1 and CDR2 sequences are SQVTM and ANQGSEA. The CDR3 consists of 15 residues. The ends were cut back, 4 bases at V and 2 bases at J, with 17 bases in the middle. CDR3 sequence reads: CSVGDTGTGNTEAFF. The CDR3 DNA is TGCAGCGTTGGGGACACCGGGACGGGCAACACTGAAGCTTTCTTT. The full variable domain, its missing parts supplied by reference TRBV29-1 and TRBJ1-1, is SAVISQKPSRDICQRGTSLTIQCQVDSQVTMMFWYRQQPGQSLTLIATANQGSEATYESGFVIDKFPISRPNLTFSTLTVSNMSPEDSSIYLCSVGDTGTGNTEAFFGQGTRLTVV.